A selection of T cell receptor beta chains follows, all from one sample in a study of shared clonotypes between healthy human individuals. Using immunoSEQ multiplex PCR, the repertoire was profiled, and TCRdb retains in-frame clones only, with some absent. The table has about 300,000 clones, less than 85% seen once; the top ten hold approximately 10%. The sample consisted of memory CD4+ T cells sorted from blood. Every receptor here comes from a man younger than 40 in good health. Both conserved end residues are part of each CDR3. Fields, in order: J gene, V gene, D gene, clone size, CDR3 DNA, CDR3 protein. The D gene is left open where the match is weak. Rows give clone size only sometimes, using once, few, many, or a class for an expanded clone.

TRBJ2-7	TRBV2	TRBD1	-	TGTGCCAGCAGTGGGGGACAGGGGTTCCACGAGCAGTACTTC	CASSGGQGFHEQYF
TRBJ1-2	TRBV27	TRBD1	-	TGTGCCAGCAGGCCTTGGGACAGCGAGTATGGCTACACCTTC	CASRPWDSEYGYTF
TRBJ1-2	TRBV2	TRBD1	-	TGTGCCAGCAGTGAAGGGGGGACAGCCTATGGCTACACCTTC	CASSEGGTAYGYTF
TRBJ2-7	TRBV5-1	-	many	TGCGCCAGCAGCCCCCCGAAAATCTACGAGCAGTACTTC	CASSPPKIYEQYF
TRBJ1-5	TRBV6-1	-	once	TGTGCCAGCAGTGCGGGACACGAGCGATATAGCAATCAGCCCCAGCATTTT	CASSAGHERYSNQPQHF
TRBJ1-1	TRBV5-4	-	-	TGTGCCAGCAGCTTGGAACCGGGGGGACCGATGAACACTGAAGCTTTCTTT	CASSLEPGGPMNTEAFF
TRBJ2-1	TRBV10-2	TRBD2	-	TGCGCCAGCCGACTAGCGGGAACCTACAATGAGCAGTTCTTC	CASRLAGTYNEQFF
TRBJ1-1	TRBV2	-	-	TGTGCCAGCAGTGATCGGGGGCGGCACACTGAAGCTTTCTTT	CASSDRGRHTEAFF
TRBJ2-2	TRBV5-1	TRBD2	-	TGCGCCAGCAGCTTGGCCTCGGCTAGCGGGAGTCCCGGGGAGCTGTTTTTT	CASSLASASGSPGELFF
TRBJ2-5	TRBV7-2	TRBD2	-	TGTGCCAGCAGCAGGGAGAGACTAGCGGGACAGCAGTACTTC	CASSRERLAGQQYF
TRBJ2-3	TRBV28	-	-	TGTGCCAGCAACCGGGGGAGCACTACGCAGTATTTT	CASNRGSTTQYF
TRBJ2-7	TRBV14	TRBD2	few	TGTGCCAGCAGCCAAGGGGCCCGGACTAGCGGGAGTATCGACGAGCAGTACTTC	CASSQGARTSGSIDEQYF
TRBJ1-2	TRBV19	-	few	TGTGCCAGTAGGCCACGCAGTGTGGACGGTAACTATGGCTACACCTTC	CASRPRSVDGNYGYTF
TRBJ2-3	TRBV29-1	-	-	TGCAGCACGGACAGCCTACGGTCTGATACGCAGTATTTT	CSTDSLRSDTQYF
TRBJ2-5	TRBV7-8	-	-	TGTGCCAGCAGGCGGTCAAGCAGGGGTCGATTGGTCGAGACCCAGTACTTC	CASRRSSRGRLVETQYF
TRBJ2-1	TRBV14	-	-	TGTGCCAGCAGCCAAGTGAGCTACAATGAGCAGTTCTTC	CASSQVSYNEQFF
TRBJ2-1	TRBV15	TRBD1	few	TGTGCCACCAGCGGGTCAAGGACAGGCAGAAGTAACAATGAGCAGTTCTTC	CATSGSRTGRSNNEQFF
TRBJ1-2	TRBV6-1	-	-	TGTGCCAGCAGTGAGCAGGGAGCTAACTATGGCTACACCTTC	CASSEQGANYGYTF
TRBJ1-5	TRBV19	TRBD1	-	TGTGCCAGTAGTGACGGGACAGTTAGCAATCAGCCCCAGCATTTT	CASSDGTVSNQPQHF
TRBJ1-4	TRBV2	TRBD1	-	TGTGCCAGCACTAAGGACAGGCTTGAGGCACTGTTTTTT	CASTKDRLEALFF
TRBJ2-2	TRBV9	-	-	TGTGCCAGCAGCGGGGTTTTCGGGGAGCTGTTTTTT	CASSGVFGELFF
TRBJ1-1	TRBV5-4	-	-	TGTGCCAGCAGCTTGGGACAGGTGAACACTGAAGCTTTCTTT	CASSLGQVNTEAFF
TRBJ1-3	TRBV29-1	-	-	TGCAGCGTTGCTCAAACCTCTGGAAACACCATATATTTT	CSVAQTSGNTIYF
TRBJ2-7	TRBV9	TRBD2	many	TGTGCCAGCAGCACCGGGACTAGCGGGAGCTACGAGCAGTACTTC	CASSTGTSGSYEQYF
TRBJ2-2	TRBV18	-	-	TGTGCCAGCTCACCATCTGGGACCGGGGAGCTGTTTTTT	CASSPSGTGELFF
TRBJ1-5	TRBV10-2	TRBD1	few	TGCGCCAGCAGTGAACCCGGGACAGGGATGGATCAGCCCCAGCATTTT	CASSEPGTGMDQPQHF
TRBJ2-1	TRBV29-1	-	few	TGCAGCGGAGAGCAGGGTTACGGTGAGCAGTTCTTC	CSGEQGYGEQFF
TRBJ2-7	TRBV2	-	-	TGTGCCAGCAGATCAGGGGTTTCCCACGAGCAGTACTTC	CASRSGVSHEQYF
TRBJ2-5	TRBV29-1	-	-	TGCAGCGTAGCCGACGGTCAAGAGACCCAGTACTTC	CSVADGQETQYF
TRBJ1-5	TRBV5-3	-	-	TGTGCCAGCAGCCTGCAAGCGTATAGCAATCAGCCCCAGCATTTT	CASSLQAYSNQPQHF
TRBJ2-5	TRBV18	-	-	TGTGCCAGCTCACCAGGAGGGGCTACTGAAGAGACCCAGTACTTC	CASSPGGATEETQYF
TRBJ2-3	TRBV28	TRBD2	-	TGTGCCAGCAGTGGAGCGGGAGCCGGTACGCAGTATTTT	CASSGAGAGTQYF
TRBJ2-2	TRBV11-2	-	many	TGTGCCAGCAGCTTAACTGACACCGGGGAGCTGTTTTTT	CASSLTDTGELFF
TRBJ2-7	TRBV10-3	TRBD1	-	TGTGCCATCACCCGCACCGGGACAGGGGTTCTCGAGCAGTACTTC	CAITRTGTGVLEQYF
TRBJ1-1	TRBV5-4	-	-	TGTGCCAGCAGCCTAGGCGGGGGGCGCACGAACACTGAAGCTTTCTTT	CASSLGGGRTNTEAFF
TRBJ2-5	TRBV7-9	-	-	TGTGCCAGCAGCAATCAAGAGACCCAGTACTTC	CASSNQETQYF
TRBJ1-5	TRBV19	-	few	TGTGCCAGTAGTCAACGGACGGCCTATAGCAATCAGCCCCAGCATTTT	CASSQRTAYSNQPQHF
TRBJ2-7	TRBV29-1	-	-	TGCAGCGTCGGGGGACATCACGAGCAGTACTTC	CSVGGHHEQYF
TRBJ2-2	TRBV10-3	-	few	TGTGCCATCAGTGATCCAGGGTCGAACACCGGGGAGCTGTTTTTT	CAISDPGSNTGELFF
TRBJ2-7	TRBV19	TRBD1	-	TGTGCCAGTAGTATTAACGGGGACAGGGTCACCTACGAGCAGTACTTC	CASSINGDRVTYEQYF